These T cell receptor beta chains were read from a single sample in a study of healthy donors' naive CD4 and CD8 T cells. TCRdb re-called the reads through MiXCR, storing one row per CDR3 protein. This table holds around 180,000 distinct CDR3 sequences, 65% to 75% found once. The sequencing input was naive CD4+ and CD8+ T cells sorted from blood, pooled from several donors. The source of these receptors is a pool of human donors in good health; the sample pools cells from several healthy donors. CDR3s include the opening cysteine and the closing phenylalanine or tryptophan. D genes are given only for firm matches. Rows may omit the clone size; those that give it use once, few, many or a size class.

d_call	v_call	cdr3_length	j_call	clone_size	cdr3_aa	cdr3_nt
-	TRBV6-5	14	TRBJ2-3	-	CASRDPRQDHAQYF	TGTGCCAGCAGAGACCCGAGACAGGACCATGCGCAGTATTTT
TRBD1	TRBV27	13	TRBJ1-2	-	CASSSDRGYGYTF	TGTGCCAGCAGTTCGGACAGGGGCTATGGCTACACCTTC
-	TRBV5-1	14	TRBJ2-1	-	CASSFDGNLNEQFF	TGCGCCAGCAGCTTCGACGGGAACCTCAATGAGCAGTTCTTC
-	TRBV6-5	11	TRBJ1-1	-	CASTDGAEAFF	TGTGCCAGCACCGATGGGGCTGAAGCTTTCTTT
-	TRBV27	15	TRBJ2-7	-	CASSSSSGDSYEQYF	TGTGCCAGTTCGTCTTCAAGCGGAGACTCCTACGAGCAGTACTTC
-	TRBV6-5	14	TRBJ2-3	-	CASSYGGATDTQYF	TGTGCCAGCAGTTACGGGGGGGCCACAGATACGCAGTATTTT
TRBD2	TRBV29-1	15	TRBJ2-3	-	CSVVGLAASTDTQYF	TGCAGCGTTGTTGGCCTAGCGGCTAGCACAGATACGCAGTATTTT
TRBD1	TRBV27	15	TRBJ2-1	once	CASSPGQAPGHEQFF	TGTGCCAGCAGTCCTGGACAGGCGCCTGGCCATGAGCAGTTCTTC
-	TRBV11-2	11	TRBJ2-1	-	CASAGGHEQFF	TGTGCCAGTGCCGGGGGACATGAGCAGTTCTTC
TRBD1	TRBV4-2	15	TRBJ2-1	-	CASSQGGTGRNEQFF	TGTGCCAGCAGCCAAGGGGGGACAGGTCGCAATGAGCAGTTCTTC
-	TRBV29-1	12	TRBJ2-7	-	CSVGDNNYEQYF	TGCAGCGTTGGGGACAACAACTACGAGCAGTACTTC
TRBD2	TRBV29-1	13	TRBJ2-1	-	CSVQLAVDNEQFF	TGCAGCGTCCAACTAGCGGTCGACAATGAGCAGTTCTTC
-	TRBV6-5	16	TRBJ1-3	-	CASTSAAGISGNTIYF	TGTGCCAGCACCTCAGCCGCCGGAATCTCTGGAAACACCATATATTTT
-	TRBV15	13	TRBJ1-1	few	CATSRDSGREAFF	TGTGCCACCAGCAGAGATTCAGGACGCGAAGCTTTCTTT
-	TRBV6-5	14	TRBJ1-2	-	CASRMTDSIYGYTF	TGTGCCAGCAGGATGACGGACAGCATCTATGGCTACACCTTC
-	TRBV10-3	12	TRBJ2-7	-	CAISHSSYEQYF	TGTGCCATCTCGCACAGCTCCTACGAGCAGTACTTC
-	TRBV27	12	TRBJ1-1	-	CASSIRGGEAFF	TGTGCCAGCAGTATACGGGGTGGAGAAGCTTTCTTT
-	TRBV19	17	TRBJ2-1	-	CASSTGHTLSSYNEQFF	TGTGCCAGTAGTACGGGCCATACCTTATCCTCCTACAATGAGCAGTTCTTC
-	TRBV27	13	TRBJ1-1	-	CASSYQGIAEAFF	TGTGCCAGCAGTTATCAGGGGATCGCTGAAGCTTTCTTT
-	TRBV28	12	TRBJ2-7	few	CASTLGGYEQYF	TGTGCCAGCACCCTAGGGGGGTACGAGCAGTACTTC
TRBD1	TRBV10-3	15	TRBJ1-5	-	CAISESGQVNQPQHF	TGTGCCATCAGTGAGTCGGGACAGGTCAATCAGCCCCAGCATTTT
TRBD2	TRBV20-1	14	TRBJ2-7	-	CSARHGLASYEQYF	TGCAGTGCTCGTCACGGACTAGCTTCCTACGAGCAGTACTTC
-	TRBV29-1	13	TRBJ1-1	-	CSAVVGGFAEAFF	TGCAGCGCCGTCGTCGGGGGTTTCGCTGAAGCTTTCTTT
-	TRBV29-1	14	TRBJ2-7	few	CSVARTASGHEQYF	TGCAGCGTGGCTCGGACGGCGAGCGGCCACGAGCAGTACTTC
-	TRBV7-6	13	TRBJ2-7	-	CASAQGSSYEQYF	TGTGCCAGCGCTCAGGGCAGCTCCTACGAGCAGTACTTC
-	TRBV29-1	10	TRBJ2-3	many	CSVGSDTQYF	TGCAGCGTGGGATCAGATACGCAGTATTTT
-	TRBV23-1	11	TRBJ2-1	-	CASGQGGGKFF	TGCGCCAGCGGTCAAGGAGGGGGAAAGTTCTTC
TRBD2	TRBV12-3/TRBV12-4	15	TRBJ2-5	-	CASSTRLAGVETQYF	TGTGCCAGCAGTACGCGACTAGCGGGAGTTGAGACCCAGTACTTC
-	TRBV29-1	12	TRBJ2-5	-	CSARTGGETQYF	TGCAGCGCCCGGACCGGAGGGGAGACCCAGTACTTC
-	TRBV29-1	12	TRBJ2-1	-	CSVGASTAEQFF	TGCAGCGTTGGAGCCAGCACTGCTGAGCAGTTCTTC
-	TRBV20-1	13	TRBJ2-1	-	CSAIRVLYNEQFF	TGCAGTGCTATTAGGGTTCTTTACAATGAACAGTTCTTC
-	TRBV20-1	13	TRBJ1-2	-	CSAAQGAGYGYTF	TGCAGTGCCGCCCAAGGCGCTGGCTATGGCTACACCTTC
-	TRBV30	15	TRBJ2-7	-	CAWSPPGARSYEQYF	TGTGCCTGGAGTCCCCCGGGGGCCCGATCCTACGAGCAGTACTTC
-	TRBV11-2	16	TRBJ2-7	-	CASSDLRQASSYEQYF	TGTGCCAGCAGCGATTTGAGACAGGCTAGCTCCTACGAGCAGTACTTC
-	TRBV5-1	14	TRBJ2-1	-	CASSLTDGYNEQFF	TGCGCCAGCAGCCTCACCGACGGTTACAATGAGCAGTTCTTC
-	TRBV19	15	TRBJ1-1	-	CASSIDRATNTEAFF	TGTGCCAGTAGTATAGACAGGGCTACGAACACTGAAGCTTTCTTT
-	TRBV29-1	13	TRBJ1-2	-	CSVEDYVPRGYTF	TGCAGCGTTGAAGATTATGTGCCCCGGGGCTACACCTTC
-	TRBV29-1	12	TRBJ2-7	-	CSVGSISYEQYF	TGCAGCGTTGGCAGTATCTCCTACGAGCAGTACTTC
-	TRBV6-5	12	TRBJ1-1	-	CASSYQPGLAFF	TGTGCCAGCAGTTATCAACCGGGATTAGCTTTCTTT
-	TRBV5-5	13	TRBJ1-2	once	CASSLVGDYGYTF	TGTGCCAGCAGCTTAGTAGGGGACTATGGCTACACCTTC
-	TRBV6-6	12	TRBJ2-3	-	CASSTTTDTQYF	TGTGCCAGCAGTACCACCACAGATACGCAGTATTTT
TRBD1	TRBV29-1	13	TRBJ2-7	-	CSVVTGDSGEQYF	TGCAGCGTCGTGACAGGGGACTCGGGCGAGCAGTACTTC